This note documents a single T cell receptor beta chain sequence. The antigen is not known. The read terminates 3 residues before the CDR3 end, so the remaining end is supplied by the germline J gene. Replacement immunoglobulin had been given to every CVID subject for at least one year. CDR3 length: 15 residues. CDR1 SEHNR and CDR2 FQNEAQ come from the germline V gene (reference sequence). With V trimmed by 5 bases and J by 5 bases, 8 bases remained unmatched. These data belong to a study of T cell clonality in common variable immunodeficiency. Sequencing input was equivalent genomic DNA from CVID and controls. Profiled with immunoSEQ multiplex PCR; TCRdb holds only in-frame clones, not every one. The sample yields about 20,000 clones, without any singletons. Study-level points and caveats: Links between repertoire features and CVID complications were heterogeneity-limited. Fewer deletions and N-nucleotide insertions were reportedly seen in common variable immunodeficiency TCR beta sequences. T cell subpopulation sequencing would be needed to explain CVID clonality.

Sequencing was done on a sample of peripheral blood mononuclear cells. The chain uses TRBV7-9 and TRBJ1-1, with TRBD1 matching 10 bases. This TCR came from a human donor with common variable immunodeficiency. The sequenced part of the CDR3 DNA is TGTGCCAGCAGCCGAATGGGACAGGGGTGGACTGAA. This codes for CASSRMGQGWTE. The complete CDR3 protein is CASSRMGQGWTEAFF.